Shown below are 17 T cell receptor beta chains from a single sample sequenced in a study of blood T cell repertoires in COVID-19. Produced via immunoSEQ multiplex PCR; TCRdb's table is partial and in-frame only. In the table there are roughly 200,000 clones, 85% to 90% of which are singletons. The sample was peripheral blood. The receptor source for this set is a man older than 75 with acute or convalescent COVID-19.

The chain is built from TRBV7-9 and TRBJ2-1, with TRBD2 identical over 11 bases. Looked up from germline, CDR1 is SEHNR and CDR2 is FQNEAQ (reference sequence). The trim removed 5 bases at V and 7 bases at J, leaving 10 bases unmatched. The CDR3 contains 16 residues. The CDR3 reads CASSALSGRAGNEQFF. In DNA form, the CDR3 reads TGTGCCAGCAGCGCACTTAGCGGGAGGGCCGGGAATGAGCAGTTCTTC. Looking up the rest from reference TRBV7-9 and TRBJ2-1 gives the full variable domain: DTGVSQNPRHKITKRGQNVTFRCDPISEHNRLYWYRQTLGQGPEFLTYFQNEAQLEKSRLLSDRFSAERPKGSFSTLEIQRTEQGDSAMYLCASSALSGRAGNEQFFGPGTRLTVL.

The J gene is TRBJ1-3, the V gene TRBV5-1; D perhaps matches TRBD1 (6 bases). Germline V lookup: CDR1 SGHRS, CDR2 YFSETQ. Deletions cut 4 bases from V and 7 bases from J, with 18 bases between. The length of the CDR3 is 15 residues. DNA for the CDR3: TGCGCCAGCAGCCTGGGGGGGCTCTCAGGGAACACCATATATTTT. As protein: CASSLGGLSGNTIYF. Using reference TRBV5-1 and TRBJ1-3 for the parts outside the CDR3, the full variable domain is KAGVTQTPRYLIKTRGQQVTLSCSPISGHRSVSWYQQTPGQGLQFLFEYFSETQRNKGNFPGRFSGRQFSNSRSEMNVSTLELGDSALYLCASSLGGLSGNTIYFGEGSWLTVV.

The CDR3 DNA sequence: TGCAGCGTTTCGGGACTAGTAAGGGATACGCAGTATTTT. Its protein product is CSVSGLVRDTQYF. The rearrangement links TRBV29-1 to TRBJ2-3; 8 bases map to TRBD2. CDR1 is SQVTM and CDR2 is ANQGSEA in the germline V gene. Losses at the gene ends were 5 bases for V and 6 bases for J; bases not matched to a gene: 7. The CDR3 is 13 residues long.

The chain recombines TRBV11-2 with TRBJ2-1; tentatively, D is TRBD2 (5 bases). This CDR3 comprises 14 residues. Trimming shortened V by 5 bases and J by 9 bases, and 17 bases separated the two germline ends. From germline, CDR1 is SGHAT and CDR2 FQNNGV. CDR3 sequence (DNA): TGTGCCAGCAGCCGCCCTGTTCTAGGGAGTGAGCAGTTCTTC. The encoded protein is CASSRPVLGSEQFF. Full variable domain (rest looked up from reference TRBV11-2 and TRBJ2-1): EAGVAQSPRYKIIEKRQSVAFWCNPISGHATLYWYQQILGQGPKLLIQFQNNGVVDDSQLPKDRFSAERLKGVDSTLKIQPAKLEDSAVYLCASSRPVLGSEQFFGPGTRLTVL.

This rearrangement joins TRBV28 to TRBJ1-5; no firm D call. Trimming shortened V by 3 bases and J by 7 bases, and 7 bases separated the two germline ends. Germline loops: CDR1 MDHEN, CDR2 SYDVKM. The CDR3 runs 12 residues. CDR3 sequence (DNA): TGTGCCAGCAGTTTTAGCTGGCAGCCCCAGCATTTT. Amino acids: CASSFSWQPQHF.

The CDR3 spells CASSPGLASSEQFF. CDR3 nucleotide sequence: TGTGCCAGCAGCCCCGGACTAGCGTCCAGTGAGCAGTTCTTC. The V and J genes are TRBV6-4 and TRBJ2-1; 9 bases match TRBD2. CDR3 length: 14 residues. The germline CDR1 and CDR2 sequences are MRHNA and SNTAGT. V trimming: 6 bases; J trimming: 9 bases; junction bases outside the gene matches: 9.

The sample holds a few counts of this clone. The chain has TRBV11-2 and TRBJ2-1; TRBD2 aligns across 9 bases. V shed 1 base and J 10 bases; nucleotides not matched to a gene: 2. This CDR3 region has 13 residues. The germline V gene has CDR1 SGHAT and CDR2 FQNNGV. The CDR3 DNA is TGTGCCAGCAGCTTAGGGACTAGCGCAGAGCAGTTCTTC. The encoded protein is CASSLGTSAEQFF.

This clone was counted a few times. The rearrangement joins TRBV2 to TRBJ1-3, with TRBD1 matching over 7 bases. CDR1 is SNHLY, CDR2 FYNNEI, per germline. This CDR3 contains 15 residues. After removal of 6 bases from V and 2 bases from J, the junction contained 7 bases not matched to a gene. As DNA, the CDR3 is TGTGCCAGCAGCATCGAGGGACAGCCTGGAAACACCATATATTTT. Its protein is CASSIEGQPGNTIYF.

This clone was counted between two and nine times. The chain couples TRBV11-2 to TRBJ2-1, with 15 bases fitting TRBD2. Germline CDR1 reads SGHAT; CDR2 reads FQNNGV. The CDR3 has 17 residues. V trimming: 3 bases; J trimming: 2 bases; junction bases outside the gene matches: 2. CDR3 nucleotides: TGTGCCAGCAGCTTGGGACTAGCGGGAGGCGCCTACAATGAGCAGTTCTTC. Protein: CASSLGLAGGAYNEQFF.

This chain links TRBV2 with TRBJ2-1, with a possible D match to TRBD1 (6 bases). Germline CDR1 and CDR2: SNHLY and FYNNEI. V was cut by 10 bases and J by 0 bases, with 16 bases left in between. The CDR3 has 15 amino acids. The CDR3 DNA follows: TGTGCCATACCAACAGGGACCCTCTCCTACAATGAGCAGTTCTTC. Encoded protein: CAIPTGTLSYNEQFF.

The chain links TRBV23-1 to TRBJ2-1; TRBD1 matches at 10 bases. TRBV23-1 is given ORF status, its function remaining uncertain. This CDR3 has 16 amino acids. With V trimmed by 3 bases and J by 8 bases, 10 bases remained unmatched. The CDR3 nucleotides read TGCGCCAGCAGTCAGAAAGGACAGGGGGTAACTCATGAGCAGTTCTTC. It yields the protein CASSQKGQGVTHEQFF.

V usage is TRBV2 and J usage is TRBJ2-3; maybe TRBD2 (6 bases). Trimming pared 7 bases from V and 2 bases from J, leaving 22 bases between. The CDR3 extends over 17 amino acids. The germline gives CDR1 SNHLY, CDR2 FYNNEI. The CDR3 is CASTPQFISGDTDTQYF. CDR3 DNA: TGTGCCAGCACTCCCCAGTTTATTAGCGGAGACACAGATACGCAGTATTTT.

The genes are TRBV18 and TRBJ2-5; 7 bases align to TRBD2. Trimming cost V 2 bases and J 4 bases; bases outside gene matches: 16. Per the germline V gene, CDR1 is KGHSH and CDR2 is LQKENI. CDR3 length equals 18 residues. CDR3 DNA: TGTGCCAGCTCACCAGCGTCTGGCGGGAGTTTCGTTGGAGAGACCCAGTACTTC. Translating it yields CASSPASGGSFVGETQYF.

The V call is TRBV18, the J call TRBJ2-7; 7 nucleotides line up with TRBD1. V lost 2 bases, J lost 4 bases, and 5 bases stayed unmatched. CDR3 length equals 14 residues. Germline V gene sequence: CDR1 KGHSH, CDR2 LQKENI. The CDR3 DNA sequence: TGTGCCAGCTCACCAAAAGAGGGGGCTTACGAGCAGTACGTC. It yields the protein CASSPKEGAYEQYV.

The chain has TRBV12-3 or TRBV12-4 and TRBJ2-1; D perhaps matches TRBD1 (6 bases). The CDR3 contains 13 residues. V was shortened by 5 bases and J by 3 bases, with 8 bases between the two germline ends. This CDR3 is CASSTGFYNEQFF. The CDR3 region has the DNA TGTGCCAGCAGTACAGGGTTCTACAATGAGCAGTTCTTC.

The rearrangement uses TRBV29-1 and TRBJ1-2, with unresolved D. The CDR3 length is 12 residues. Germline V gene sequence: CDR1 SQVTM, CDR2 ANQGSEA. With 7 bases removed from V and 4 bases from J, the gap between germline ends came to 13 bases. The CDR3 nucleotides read TGCAGCGCCTACTGGCCGGGCTATGGCTACACCTTC. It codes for CSAYWPGYGYTF.

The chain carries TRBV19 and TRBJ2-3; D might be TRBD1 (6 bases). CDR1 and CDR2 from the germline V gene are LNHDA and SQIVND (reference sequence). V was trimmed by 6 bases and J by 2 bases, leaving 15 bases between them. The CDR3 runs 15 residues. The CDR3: CASRRAGEITDTQYF. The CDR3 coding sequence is TGTGCCAGTAGACGGGCAGGGGAGATCACAGATACGCAGTATTTT.